This T cell receptor beta chain emerged from a study of blood T cell repertoires in COVID-19. Across the whole study: Researchers got acute and convalescent COVID-19 samples from the United States, Italy and Spain.

Authors' analysis steps: Estimation of nucleated cell counts was performed using reference gene primer amplification. The method was immunoSEQ multiplex PCR; TCRdb's version includes in-frame clones alone and lacks a portion of them. The V and J calls and clone size were taken over from that table, and D and trimming were inferred from the DNA. The sample holds 25,000 to 30,000 clones; 76% are singletons and the top ten take almost 40%. This TCR derives from a man aged 70-80 years with acute or convalescent COVID-19. The sample comprised peripheral blood.

The CDR3 here is CAGGTGAYEQYF. CDR3 coding DNA: TGTGCCGGCGGGACAGGGGCCTACGAGCAGTACTTC. This rearrangement joins TRBV7-9 to TRBJ2-7, with 10 bases fitting TRBD1. V trimming: 11 bases; J trimming: 2 bases; junction bases outside the gene matches: 3. Germline loops: CDR1 SEHNR, CDR2 FQNEAQ (reference sequence). This CDR3 spans 12 amino acids.